The T cell receptor (beta chain) described here comes from a study of T cells expressing NK-cell markers. About the research overall: Source material for TCR beta repertoires consisted of sorted CD3+CD56+NKG2C+, CD3+CD56+NKG2C- and CD3+CD56-NKG2C+ T cells. Seven HCMV-seropositive donors and one seronegative donor made up the eight sequenced donors. General study results and limits: Among CD8+ T cells from five or six donors, dominant NKG2C+ clonotypes accounted for about 1.0-7.0%.

5'RACE template switching with UMIs produced the TCR beta cDNA. TCRdb re-analyzed the 5' RACE reads; it lists each CDR3 protein once, without DNA. With 350,000 to 400,000 distinct CDR3 sequences in the sample, the ten largest clones hold about 10%. The germline CDR1 and CDR2 sequences are MGHRA and YSYEKL. This CDR3 spans 14 amino acids. Comments on this clonotype: The target antigen is unknown.

The source is a woman in her forties or fifties in good health. Sequencing used blood T cells: a sorted CD56 or NKG2C T cell subset, CD4+ or CD8+ T cells, or bulk PBMC T cells (not recorded which). The gene calls are TRBV4-1 and TRBJ2-1. This CDR3 reads CASSQDKPYNEQFF.